One sample yielded the 21 T cell receptor beta chains listed below, sequenced in a study of T cells in Graves' hyperthyroidism and ophthalmopathy. Amplification of TCR beta CDR3 regions used RNA as the template. The TCR CDR3 was amplified in a first-round RT-PCR using the HTBI primer set. TCRdb fed the multiplex PCR reads into MiXCR, producing one record per CDR3 protein. The sample shows over 400,000 distinct CDR3 sequences, roughly 15% of them seen only once. The sequenced sample consisted of blood. These receptors were taken from a man younger than 35 with Graves' ophthalmopathy.

CDR3 residues: CASSLFGNTEAFF. For the CDR3, the DNA is TGCGCCAGCAGCTTGTTTGGGAACACTGAAGCTTTCTTT. V and J are TRBV5-1 and TRBJ1-1; D remains unclear. From germline, CDR1 is SGHRS and CDR2 YFSETQ. Trimming took 1 base from V and 1 from J, leaving 5 bases between them. This CDR3 spans 13 amino acids.

In this sample, this clonotype turned up many times. The chain employs TRBV11-2 and TRBJ2-7; D is undetermined. V dropped 1 base and J dropped 2 bases, with 6 bases sitting between them. The CDR3 has 13 amino acids. In germline, CDR1 is SGHAT, CDR2 FQNNGV. CDR3 bases: TGTGCCAGCAGCTTAGGCAGTCCCTACGAGCAGTACTTC. Amino acids: CASSLGSPYEQYF.

V gene TRBV5-1 combines with J gene TRBJ2-5; D may be TRBD1 or TRBD2 (6 bases each). The V end lost 0 bases, the J end lost 6 bases, and 15 bases lay between the germline ends. This CDR3 is 15 amino acids long. Germline V gene data show CDR1 as SGHRS and CDR2 as YFSETQ. The CDR3 DNA follows: TGCGCCAGCAGCTTGGGAGAAGGGGGAGGAAAGACCCAGTACTTC. It is translated as CASSLGEGGGKTQYF.

This clonotype was detected ten times or more. The V gene is TRBV6-1, the J gene TRBJ2-1; D call uncertain. The CDR3 sequence is 14 residues long. Germline CDR1 MNHNS, CDR2 SASEGT. The germline V and J ends were trimmed by 3 bases and 7 bases, with 13 bases remaining between them. In DNA, the CDR3 is TGTGCCAGCAGTGAGGTTGTGGAGACAAATGAGCAGTTCTTC. It is translated as CASSEVVETNEQFF.

At least ten counts were recorded for this clonotype. This chain connects TRBV2 to TRBJ1-2, with D perhaps TRBD1 (5 bases). The V gene's germline CDR1 is SNHLY and CDR2 FYNNEI. The CDR3 runs to 16 residues. The ends were cut back, 5 bases at V and 8 bases at J, with 24 bases in the middle. This chain's CDR3 is CASSLANRDYLGGYTF. DNA for the CDR3: TGTGCCAGCAGTTTGGCTAATAGGGACTACTTGGGAGGCTACACCTTC. Full variable domain (outside the CDR3, taken from reference TRBV2 and TRBJ1-2): EPEVTQTPSHQVTQMGQEVILRCVPISNHLYFYWYRQILGQKVEFLVSFYNNEISEKSEIFDDQFSVERPDGSNFTLKIRSTKLEDSAMYFCASSLANRDYLGGYTFGSGTRLTVV.

This clonotype was seen more than once but under ten times. This chain joins TRBV27 and TRBJ1-2, with a weak D call TRBD1 (5 bases). Trimming cost V 3 bases and J 4 bases, with 9 bases left between them. Germline V CDR1 and CDR2: MNHEY, SMNVEV (reference sequence). This CDR3 has 13 amino acids. CDR3 nucleotides: TGTGCCAGCAGTTTTGGGGCGCCCTATGGCTACACCTTC. The encoded protein is CASSFGAPYGYTF.

This clonotype occurred many times. The J gene is TRBJ2-3, the V gene TRBV12-5; D gene uncertain. Germline CDR1 is LGHNT and CDR2 is FRNRAP. The CDR3 extends over 15 amino acids. V lost 7 bases to trimming and J lost 2 bases, with 16 bases between them. CDR3 bases: TGTGCTAGTGCCCCGGACGTTAGGACCACAGATACGCAGTATTTT. Amino acid sequence: CASAPDVRTTDTQYF.

This clonotype was counted between two and nine times. This could be a read error, since a much larger clone is one nucleotide away. The chain joins TRBV13 to TRBJ1-2; D is undetermined. In germline, CDR1 is PRHDT, CDR2 FYEKMQ (reference sequence). The CDR3 sequence is 13 residues long. The ends were cut back, 3 bases at V and 0 bases at J, with 5 bases in the middle. The CDR3 DNA reads as TGTGCCAGCAGCTTGTTCGCTAACTATGGCTACACCTTC. This codes for CASSLFANYGYTF. Together with reference TRBV13 and TRBJ1-2, the CDR3 gives the full variable domain: AAGVIQSPRHLIKEKRETATLKCYPIPRHDTVYWYQQGPGQDPQFLISFYEKMQSDKGSIPDRFSAQQFSDYHSELNMSSLELGDSALYFCASSLFANYGYTFGSGTRLTVV.

This clonotype was recorded at least ten times. This chain uses TRBV2 with TRBJ2-5; D unclear. This CDR3 is 12 amino acids long. The V end lost 6 bases, the J end lost 5 bases, and 10 bases lay between the germline ends. Germline V CDR1 and CDR2: SNHLY, FYNNEI. The CDR3: CASSKAVETQYF. Here the CDR3 DNA reads TGTGCCAGCAGCAAGGCAGTGGAGACCCAGTACTTC. The full variable domain, its missing parts supplied by reference TRBV2 and TRBJ2-5, is EPEVTQTPSHQVTQMGQEVILRCVPISNHLYFYWYRQILGQKVEFLVSFYNNEISEKSEIFDDQFSVERPDGSNFTLKIRSTKLEDSAMYFCASSKAVETQYFGPGTRLLVL.

This clonotype was recorded at least ten times. J is TRBJ1-2 and V is TRBV20-1, with 10 nucleotides matching TRBD1. The CDR3 is made up of 12 amino acids. Germline V gene sequence: CDR1 DFQATT, CDR2 SNEGSKA (reference sequence). Unmatched junction bases numbered 6, after V lost 6 bases and J lost 8 bases. CDR3 residues: CSAGTGEGGYTF. The CDR3 DNA is TGCAGTGCCGGGACAGGGGAAGGAGGCTACACCTTC.

V gene TRBV6-1 combines with J gene TRBJ1-6, with 10 nucleotides matching TRBD1. Germline CDR1 reads MNHNS; CDR2 reads SASEGT. This CDR3 has 16 amino acids. With V trimmed by 8 bases and J by 6 bases, 10 bases remained unmatched. CDR3 loop: CASGDRGRWVNSPLHF. Written as DNA, the CDR3 is TGTGCCAGCGGAGACAGGGGGCGCTGGGTTAATTCACCCCTCCACTTT.

The CDR3 region has the DNA TGCAGTGCCACGGCGGGACAAGAGACCCAGTACTTC. The encoded protein is CSATAGQETQYF. This sequence joins TRBV20-1 and TRBJ2-5, with a possible D match to TRBD2 (6 bases). This CDR3 has 12 residues. V gave up 6 bases and J gave up 2 bases, with 10 bases separating them. CDR1 is DFQATT and CDR2 is SNEGSKA in the germline V gene (reference sequence).

This clonotype has ten or more counts. This sequence joins TRBV3-1 and TRBJ2-5; tentatively, D is TRBD1 (6 bases). CDR1 LGHDT and CDR2 YNNKEL come from the germline V gene (reference sequence). V lost 1 base to trimming and J lost 5 bases, with 14 bases between them. The length of the CDR3 is 15 residues. The CDR3 sequence: CASSQGVQGRETQYF. CDR3 coding DNA: TGTGCCAGCAGCCAAGGAGTACAGGGTCGGGAGACCCAGTACTTC.

This clonotype was picked up many times. The chain employs TRBV2 and TRBJ2-7, with 11 nucleotides matching TRBD2. The CDR3 is 19 residues long. V lost 5 bases to trimming and J lost 6 bases; unmatched junction nucleotides: 21. Germline CDR1 SNHLY, CDR2 FYNNEI. The CDR3 nucleotides read TGTGCCAGCAGTCCCCCGAGACTAGCGGGGCCCCCCCTCTCGATCGAGCAGTACTTC. Translated, it gives CASSPPRLAGPPLSIEQYF.

This clonotype was seen many times. The chain couples TRBV27 to TRBJ2-5, with TRBD1 as a possible D gene (6 bases). Trimming shortened V by 5 bases and J by 4 bases, and 17 bases separated the two germline ends. Germline V gene data show CDR1 as MNHEY and CDR2 as SMNVEV (reference sequence). The CDR3 is 15 residues long. CDR3 amino acids: CASSPWEGGPETQYF. The CDR3 DNA sequence: TGTGCCAGCAGTCCTTGGGAAGGGGGTCCAGAGACCCAGTACTTC.

In this sample, this clonotype turned up many times. The genes are TRBV11-2 and TRBJ2-7; no definite D call. Germline CDR1 reads SGHAT; CDR2 reads FQNNGV. Trimming took off 0 bases at V and 3 bases at J, with 6 bases between the two ends. There are 13 residues in the CDR3. In nucleotides, the CDR3 is TGTGCCAGCAGCTTAGAGCCAAACTACGAGCAGTACTTC. This sequence encodes CASSLEPNYEQYF.

The V call is TRBV27, the J call TRBJ2-3; unclear D gene. This CDR3 has 15 residues. Germline-derived CDR1 and CDR2 are MNHEY and SMNVEV (reference sequence). The V gene lost 5 bases and the J gene lost 2 bases, with 14 bases spanning the gap. The CDR3: CASSLHWSSTDTQYF. CDR3 bases: TGTGCCAGCAGTCTGCACTGGAGTTCCACAGATACGCAGTATTTT.

In its sample, this clonotype was seen many times. V usage is TRBV4-1 and J usage is TRBJ1-1; tentatively, D is TRBD1 (6 bases). The CDR3 sequence is 18 residues long. Trimming stripped 0 bases from V and 0 bases from J, with 17 bases between. Germline values: CDR1 MGHRA, CDR2 YSYEKL. CDR3 DNA sequence: TGCGCCAGCAGCCAAGATTTATGGTACAGGGACGTGAACACTGAAGCTTTCTTT. This gives the protein CASSQDLWYRDVNTEAFF.

This clonotype appeared many times. The chain links TRBV6-1 to TRBJ2-7, with TRBD2 matching 9 bases. The CDR3 loop spans 13 amino acids. Germline V CDR1 and CDR2: MNHNS, SASEGT. The V gene end was trimmed by 5 bases and the J gene end by 4 bases; junction bases not matched to a gene: 3. CDR3 nucleotides: TGTGCCAGCAGTTATAGCGGGAGATACGAGCAGTACTTC. This translates into CASSYSGRYEQYF.

Many counts were recorded for this clonotype. The chain has TRBV5-6 and TRBJ2-3, with D unclear. The ends were cut back, 0 bases at V and 0 bases at J, with 14 bases in the middle. CDR1 SGHDT and CDR2 YYEEEE come from the germline V gene. CDR3 length: 17 amino acids. The CDR3 loop is CASSLALWLESTDTQYF. CDR3 bases: TGTGCCAGCAGCTTGGCGTTATGGCTGGAAAGCACAGATACGCAGTATTTT.

In its sample, this clonotype was seen many times. The chain has TRBV11-3 and TRBJ2-7; 14 bases are a match to TRBD2. With 5 bases clipped from V and 2 bases from J, the junction kept 11 bases outside the gene matches. The CDR3 length is 18 residues. CDR1 and CDR2 from the germline V gene are SGHNT and YENEEA. The CDR3 DNA reads as TGTGCCAGCAGCGCCGGGACTAGCGGGAGAGTGCGCACCTACGAGCAGTACTTC. Amino acids: CASSAGTSGRVRTYEQYF.